These 7 T cell receptor beta chains originate from one sample sequenced in a study of cytomegalovirus exposure and HLA in healthy donors. Amplification used 60 Vbeta primers and 13 Jbeta primers. TCRdb keeps only in-frame clones here, not all; method: immunoSEQ multiplex PCR. This sample has 95,000 to 150,000 clones; 66% occur once, and the top ten carry more than 1.5%. Sequencing used PBMCs. These receptors were collected from a young man in good health and CMV-seronegative.

The gene calls are TRBV7-9 and TRBJ2-7; D is possibly TRBD1 (6 bases). The V end was cut by 1 base, the J end by 6 bases, with 10 bases between. This CDR3 is 13 amino acids long. The germline V gene encodes CDR1 SEHNR and CDR2 FQNEAQ (reference sequence). DNA for the CDR3: TGTGCCAGCAGCTTAGTGGGGGCCCTCGAGCAGTACTTC. Protein product: CASSLVGALEQYF.

V gene TRBV7-8 combines with J gene TRBJ1-2; the D gene is possibly TRBD1 (5 bases). Germline V gene sequence: CDR1 SGHVS, CDR2 FQNEAQ. The V end lost 2 bases, the J end lost 0 bases, and 10 bases lay between the germline ends. This CDR3 region has 15 residues. CDR3: CASSLRGGSNYGYTF. The CDR3 DNA sequence: TGTGCCAGCAGCTTACGGGGGGGTTCTAACTATGGCTACACCTTC.

The chain uses TRBV30 and TRBJ2-7; TRBD1 matches 9 bases. V was pared by 3 bases and J by 6 bases, with 0 bases of the junction left unmatched. Looked up from germline, CDR1 is GTSNPN and CDR2 is SVGIG (reference sequence). This CDR3 has 11 amino acids. This CDR3 reads CAWRDRGEQYF. CDR3 nucleotide sequence: TGTGCCTGGAGGGACAGGGGCGAGCAGTACTTC.

The chain uses TRBV4-3 and TRBJ1-1, with TRBD1 identical over 10 bases. From germline, CDR1 is LGHNA and CDR2 YSLEER. Trimming at V came to 3 bases and at J to 1 base, leaving 2 bases not matched to a gene. The CDR3 runs 15 residues. In DNA, the CDR3 is TGCGCCAGCAGCCACAGGACAGGGGGGAACACTGAAGCTTTCTTT. This sequence encodes CASSHRTGGNTEAFF.

This sequence joins TRBV10-2 and TRBJ2-7, with 9 bases aligning to TRBD1. The CDR3 has 14 amino acids. With V trimmed by 6 bases and J by 4 bases, 7 bases remained unmatched. Germline V gene lookup returns CDR1 WSHSY and CDR2 SAAADI. CDR3 sequence reads: CASRPGQGIYEQYF. In DNA form, the CDR3 reads TGCGCCAGCAGGCCGGGACAGGGTATTTACGAGCAGTACTTC.

This chain uses TRBV19 with TRBJ2-3; D possibly corresponds to TRBD1 (5 bases). Germline V gene sequence: CDR1 LNHDA, CDR2 SQIVND (reference sequence). The V end lost 10 bases, the J end lost 1 base, and 18 bases lay between the germline ends. CDR3 length equals 15 residues. The CDR3 DNA is TGTGCCACCGAAGGTAGGGGATCTCGCACAGATACGCAGTATTTT. This codes for CATEGRGSRTDTQYF.

The chain uses TRBV4-2 and TRBJ2-3, with 9 positions matching TRBD2. The CDR3 is 15 residues long. Germline trimming cut 4 bases from V and 6 bases from J; bases unmatched to any gene: 8. Germline V gives CDR1 LGHNA, CDR2 YNFKEQ. Here the CDR3 DNA reads TGTGCCAGCAGCCCAGGGCTAGCGGGAACGGATACGCAGTATTTT. It codes for CASSPGLAGTDTQYF.